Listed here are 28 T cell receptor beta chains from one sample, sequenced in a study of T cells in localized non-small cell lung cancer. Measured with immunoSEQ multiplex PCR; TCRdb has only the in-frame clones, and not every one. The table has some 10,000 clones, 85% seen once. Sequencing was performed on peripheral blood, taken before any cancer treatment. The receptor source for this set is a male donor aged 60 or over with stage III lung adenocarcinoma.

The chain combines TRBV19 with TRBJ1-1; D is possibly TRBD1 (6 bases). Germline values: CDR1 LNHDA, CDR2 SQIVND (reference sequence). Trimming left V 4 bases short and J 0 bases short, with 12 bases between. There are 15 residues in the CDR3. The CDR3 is CASSTRGLMNTEAFF. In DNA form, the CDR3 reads TGTGCCAGTAGTACCCGGGGGCTCATGAACACTGAAGCTTTCTTT.

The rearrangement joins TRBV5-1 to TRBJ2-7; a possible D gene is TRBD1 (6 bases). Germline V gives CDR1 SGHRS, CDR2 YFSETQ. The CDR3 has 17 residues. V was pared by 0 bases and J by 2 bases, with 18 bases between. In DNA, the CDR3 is TGCGCCAGCAGCTTGGTTAAAACAGGGATGGGCACCTACGAGCAGTACTTC. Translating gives CASSLVKTGMGTYEQYF.

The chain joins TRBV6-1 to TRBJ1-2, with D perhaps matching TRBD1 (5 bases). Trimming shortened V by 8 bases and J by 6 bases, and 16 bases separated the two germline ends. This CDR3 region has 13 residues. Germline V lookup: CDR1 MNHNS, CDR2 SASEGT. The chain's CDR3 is CASRVGGGDGYTF. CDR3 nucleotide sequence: TGTGCCAGCCGAGTCGGGGGTGGGGATGGCTACACCTTC.

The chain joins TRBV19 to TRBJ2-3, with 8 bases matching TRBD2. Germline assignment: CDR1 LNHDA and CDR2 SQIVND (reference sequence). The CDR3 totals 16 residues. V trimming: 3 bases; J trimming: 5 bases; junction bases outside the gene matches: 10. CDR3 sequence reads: CASSIMGLGFRDTQYF. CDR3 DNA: TGTGCCAGTAGTATTATGGGACTAGGCTTTAGAGATACGCAGTATTTT.

CDR3 bases: TGCAGCGTTGAAGACGGGCAGACCTACGAGCAGTACTTC. Translating gives CSVEDGQTYEQYF. The gene calls are TRBV29-1 and TRBJ2-7; D is unresolved. Per the germline V gene, CDR1 is SQVTM and CDR2 is ANQGSEA. This CDR3 contains 13 residues. V was clipped by 0 bases and J by 2 bases, with 8 bases between them.

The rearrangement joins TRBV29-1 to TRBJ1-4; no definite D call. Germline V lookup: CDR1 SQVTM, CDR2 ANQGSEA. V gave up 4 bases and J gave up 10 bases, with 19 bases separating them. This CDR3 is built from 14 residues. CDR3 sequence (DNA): TGCAGCGTTGTCGTCTCCGGGAGAAGTGGAAAACTGTTTTTT. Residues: CSVVVSGRSGKLFF.

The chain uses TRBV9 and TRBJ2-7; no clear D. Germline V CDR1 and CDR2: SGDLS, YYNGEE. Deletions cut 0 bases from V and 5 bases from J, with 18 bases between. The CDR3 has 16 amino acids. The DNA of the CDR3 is TGTGCCAGCAGCGTAGGAGTGACTCTAAACCGCCACGAGCAGTACTTC. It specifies CASSVGVTLNRHEQYF. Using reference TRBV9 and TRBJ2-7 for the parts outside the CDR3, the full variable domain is DSGVTQTPKHLITATGQRVTLRCSPRSGDLSVYWYQQSLDQGLQFLIQYYNGEERAKGNILERFSAQQFPDLHSELNLSSLELGDSALYFCASSVGVTLNRHEQYFGPGTRLTVT.

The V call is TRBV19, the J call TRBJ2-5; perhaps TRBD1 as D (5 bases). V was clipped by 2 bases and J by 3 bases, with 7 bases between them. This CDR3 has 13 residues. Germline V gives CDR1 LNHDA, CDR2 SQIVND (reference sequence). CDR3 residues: CASSILREETQYF. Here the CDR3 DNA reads TGTGCCAGTAGTATACTCAGGGAAGAGACCCAGTACTTC.

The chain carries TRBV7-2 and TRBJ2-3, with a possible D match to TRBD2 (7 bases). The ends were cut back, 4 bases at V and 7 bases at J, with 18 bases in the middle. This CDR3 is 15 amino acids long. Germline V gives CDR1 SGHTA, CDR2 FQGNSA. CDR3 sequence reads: CASSSRGAGSYTQYF. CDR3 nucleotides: TGTGCCAGCAGCTCCCGGGGGGCGGGGTCTTATACGCAGTATTTT. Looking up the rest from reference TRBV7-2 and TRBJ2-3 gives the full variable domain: GAGVSQSPSNKVTEKGKDVELRCDPISGHTALYWYRQSLGQGLEFLIYFQGNSAPDKSGLPSDRFSAERTGGSVSTLTIQRTQQEDSAVYLCASSSRGAGSYTQYFGPGTRLTVL.

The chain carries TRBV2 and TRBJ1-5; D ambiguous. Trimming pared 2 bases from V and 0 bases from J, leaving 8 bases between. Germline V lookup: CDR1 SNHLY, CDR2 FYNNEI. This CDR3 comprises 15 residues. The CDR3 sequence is CASSERGYSNQPQHF. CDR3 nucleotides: TGTGCCAGCAGTGAACGCGGATATAGCAATCAGCCCCAGCATTTT.

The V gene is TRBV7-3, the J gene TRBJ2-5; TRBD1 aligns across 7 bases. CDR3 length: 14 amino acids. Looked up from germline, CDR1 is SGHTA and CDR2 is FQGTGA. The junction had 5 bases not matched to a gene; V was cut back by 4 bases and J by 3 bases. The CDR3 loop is CASSSQGVEETQYF. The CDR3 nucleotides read TGTGCCAGCAGCTCGCAGGGGGTGGAAGAGACCCAGTACTTC.

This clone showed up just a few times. The CDR3 spells CSVRTGGRGTEAFF. The CDR3, as DNA: TGCAGCGTCCGGACAGGGGGCCGGGGGACTGAAGCTTTCTTT. The chain has TRBV29-1 and TRBJ1-1, with 11 bases identical to TRBD1. Looked up from germline, CDR1 is SQVTM and CDR2 is ANQGSEA. The CDR3 has 14 amino acids. Trimming at V came to 6 bases and at J to 5 bases, leaving 8 bases not matched to a gene.

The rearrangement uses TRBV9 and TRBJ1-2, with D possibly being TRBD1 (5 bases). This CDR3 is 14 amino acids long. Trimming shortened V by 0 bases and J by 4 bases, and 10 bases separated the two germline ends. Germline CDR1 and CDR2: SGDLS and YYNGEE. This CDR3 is CASSVGTGFYGYTF. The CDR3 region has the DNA TGTGCCAGCAGCGTAGGAACAGGTTTCTATGGCTACACCTTC.

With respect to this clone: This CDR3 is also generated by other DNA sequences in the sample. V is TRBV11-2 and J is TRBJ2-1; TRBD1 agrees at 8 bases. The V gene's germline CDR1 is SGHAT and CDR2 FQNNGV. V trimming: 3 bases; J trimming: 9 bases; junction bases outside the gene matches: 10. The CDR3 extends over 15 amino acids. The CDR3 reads CASSLGLRGRGEQFF. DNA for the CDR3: TGTGCCAGCAGCTTGGGACTCAGGGGGCGCGGTGAGCAGTTCTTC.

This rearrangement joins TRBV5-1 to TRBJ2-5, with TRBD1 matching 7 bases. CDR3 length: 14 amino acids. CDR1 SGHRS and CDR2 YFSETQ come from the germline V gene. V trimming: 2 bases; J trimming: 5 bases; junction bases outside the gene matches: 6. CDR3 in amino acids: CASSFKGAGETQYF. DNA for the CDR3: TGCGCCAGCAGCTTTAAGGGGGCTGGGGAGACCCAGTACTTC. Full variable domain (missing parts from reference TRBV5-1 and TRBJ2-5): KAGVTQTPRYLIKTRGQQVTLSCSPISGHRSVSWYQQTPGQGLQFLFEYFSETQRNKGNFPGRFSGRQFSNSRSEMNVSTLELGDSALYLCASSFKGAGETQYFGPGTRLLVL.

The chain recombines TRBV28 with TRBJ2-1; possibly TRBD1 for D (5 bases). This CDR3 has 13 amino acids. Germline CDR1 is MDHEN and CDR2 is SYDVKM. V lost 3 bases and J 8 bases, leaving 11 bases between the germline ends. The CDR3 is CASSLTVSYEQFF. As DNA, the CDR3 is TGTGCCAGCAGTTTGACAGTTTCCTATGAGCAGTTCTTC.

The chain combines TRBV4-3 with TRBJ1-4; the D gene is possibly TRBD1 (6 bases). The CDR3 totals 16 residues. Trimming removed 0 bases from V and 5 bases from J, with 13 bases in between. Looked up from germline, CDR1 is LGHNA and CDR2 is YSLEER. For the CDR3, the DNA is TGCGCCAGCAGCCAAGATTGGGAGGGGGTGAATGAAAAACTGTTTTTT. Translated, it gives CASSQDWEGVNEKLFF.

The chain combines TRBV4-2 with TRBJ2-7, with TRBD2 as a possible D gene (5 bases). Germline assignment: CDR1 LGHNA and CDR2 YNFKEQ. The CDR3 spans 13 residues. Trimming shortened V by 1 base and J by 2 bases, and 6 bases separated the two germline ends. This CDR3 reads CASSQGETYEQYF. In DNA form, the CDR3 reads TGTGCCAGCAGCCAAGGGGAGACCTACGAGCAGTACTTC.

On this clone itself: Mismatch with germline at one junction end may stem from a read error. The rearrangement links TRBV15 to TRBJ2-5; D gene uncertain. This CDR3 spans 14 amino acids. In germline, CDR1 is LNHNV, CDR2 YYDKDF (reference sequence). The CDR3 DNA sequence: TGTGCCACCAGACCCCCGACCGACCAAGACACCCAGTACTTC. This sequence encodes CATRPPTDQDTQYF.

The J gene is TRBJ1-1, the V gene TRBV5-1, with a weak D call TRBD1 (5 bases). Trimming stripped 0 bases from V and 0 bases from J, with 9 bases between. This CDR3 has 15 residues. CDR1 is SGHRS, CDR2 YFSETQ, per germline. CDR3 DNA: TGCGCCAGCAGCTTGGCGACAGTTATGAACACTGAAGCTTTCTTT. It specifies CASSLATVMNTEAFF. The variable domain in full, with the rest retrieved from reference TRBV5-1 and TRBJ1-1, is KAGVTQTPRYLIKTRGQQVTLSCSPISGHRSVSWYQQTPGQGLQFLFEYFSETQRNKGNFPGRFSGRQFSNSRSEMNVSTLELGDSALYLCASSLATVMNTEAFFGQGTRLTVV.

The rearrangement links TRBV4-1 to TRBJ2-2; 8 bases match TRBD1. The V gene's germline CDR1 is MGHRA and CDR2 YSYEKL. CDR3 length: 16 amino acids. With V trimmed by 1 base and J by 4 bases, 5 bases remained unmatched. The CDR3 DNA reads TGCGCCAGCAGCCAAGGTCAGGGGGCGGGCACCGGGGAGCTGTTTTTT. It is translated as CASSQGQGAGTGELFF.

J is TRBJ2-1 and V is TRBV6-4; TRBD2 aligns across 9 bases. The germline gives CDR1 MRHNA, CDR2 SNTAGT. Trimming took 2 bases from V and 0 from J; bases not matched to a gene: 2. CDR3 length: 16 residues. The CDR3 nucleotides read TGTGCCAGCAGTGACAGACTAGCGGACTCCTACAATGAGCAGTTCTTC. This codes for CASSDRLADSYNEQFF.

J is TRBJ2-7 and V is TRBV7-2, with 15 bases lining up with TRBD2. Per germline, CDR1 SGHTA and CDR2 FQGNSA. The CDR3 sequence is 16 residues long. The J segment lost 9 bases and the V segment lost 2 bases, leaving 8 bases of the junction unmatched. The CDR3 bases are TGTGCCAGCAGCTTATCCGGGCTGGGACTAGCGGGAGGGCAGTACTTC. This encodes CASSLSGLGLAGGQYF.

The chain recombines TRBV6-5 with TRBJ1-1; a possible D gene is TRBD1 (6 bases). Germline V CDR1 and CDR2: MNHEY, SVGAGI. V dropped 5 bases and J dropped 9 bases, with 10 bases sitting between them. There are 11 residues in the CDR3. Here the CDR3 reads CASSPRGQAFF. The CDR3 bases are TGTGCCAGCAGTCCCCGGGGGCAAGCTTTCTTT.

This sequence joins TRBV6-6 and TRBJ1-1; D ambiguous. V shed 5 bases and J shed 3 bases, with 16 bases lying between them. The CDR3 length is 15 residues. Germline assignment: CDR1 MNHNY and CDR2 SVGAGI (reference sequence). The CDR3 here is CASSPGLRWYTEAFF. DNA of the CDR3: TGTGCCAGCAGTCCAGGTCTAAGGTGGTACACTGAAGCTTTCTTT.

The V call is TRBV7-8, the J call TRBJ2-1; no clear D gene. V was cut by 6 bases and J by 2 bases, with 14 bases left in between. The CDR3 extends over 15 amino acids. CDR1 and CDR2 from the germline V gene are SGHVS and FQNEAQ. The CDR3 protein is CASSPWMGTYNEQFF. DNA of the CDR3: TGTGCCAGCAGTCCTTGGATGGGGACCTACAATGAGCAGTTCTTC.

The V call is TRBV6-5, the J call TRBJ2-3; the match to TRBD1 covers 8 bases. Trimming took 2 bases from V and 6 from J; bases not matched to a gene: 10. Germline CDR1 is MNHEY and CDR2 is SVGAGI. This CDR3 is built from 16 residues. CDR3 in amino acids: CASSYDRGSFPDTQYF. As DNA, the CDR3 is TGTGCCAGCAGTTACGACAGGGGAAGTTTCCCGGATACGCAGTATTTT.

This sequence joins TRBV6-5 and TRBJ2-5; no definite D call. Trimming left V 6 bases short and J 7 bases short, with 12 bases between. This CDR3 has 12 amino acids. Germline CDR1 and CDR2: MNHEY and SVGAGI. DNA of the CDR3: TGTGCCAGCAGACTCCGCGGTGGGACCCAGTACTTC. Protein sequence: CASRLRGGTQYF.